This T cell receptor (beta chain) was recovered during a study of cytomegalovirus exposure and HLA in healthy donors. General study findings and limits: Previous analysis showed most TCR beta V segments were productive about 87% or about 30% of the time.

A note on this clone: Its antigen is unidentified.

The PCR contained 60 Vbeta and 13 Jbeta primers. The table came from immunoSEQ multiplex PCR; TCRdb's copy has only in-frame clones and leaves some out. Among about 160,000 clones listed, around 73% were seen once. Germline loops: CDR1 MDHEN, CDR2 SYDVKM. Trimming took off 1 base at V and 1 base at J, with 10 bases between the two ends. This CDR3 comprises 15 residues. This sequence originates from a male donor in good health and CMV-seronegative. The sequencing input was PBMCs. The chain combines TRBV28 with TRBJ1-1; the D is unclear. The CDR3 here is CASSLLITRNTEAFF. The CDR3 nucleotides read TGTGCCAGCAGTTTATTAATTACCAGGAACACTGAAGCTTTCTTT.